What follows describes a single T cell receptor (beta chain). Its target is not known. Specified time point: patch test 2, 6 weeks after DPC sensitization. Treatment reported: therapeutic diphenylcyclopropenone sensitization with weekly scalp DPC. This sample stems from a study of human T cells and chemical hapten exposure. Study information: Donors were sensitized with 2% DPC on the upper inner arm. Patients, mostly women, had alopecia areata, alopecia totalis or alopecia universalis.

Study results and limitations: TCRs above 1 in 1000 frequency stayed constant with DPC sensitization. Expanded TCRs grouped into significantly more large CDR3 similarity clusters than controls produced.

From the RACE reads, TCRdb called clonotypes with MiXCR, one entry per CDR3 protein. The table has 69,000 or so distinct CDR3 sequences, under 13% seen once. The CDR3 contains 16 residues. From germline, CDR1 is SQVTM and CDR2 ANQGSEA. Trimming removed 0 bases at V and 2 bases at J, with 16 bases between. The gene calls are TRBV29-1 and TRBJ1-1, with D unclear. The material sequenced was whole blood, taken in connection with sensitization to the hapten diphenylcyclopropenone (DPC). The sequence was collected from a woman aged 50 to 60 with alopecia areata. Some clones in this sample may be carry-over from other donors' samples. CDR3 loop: CSVEDLGPAGNTEAFF. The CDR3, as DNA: TGCAGCGTTGAAGATCTGGGTCCGGCTGGTAACACTGAAGCTTTCTTT. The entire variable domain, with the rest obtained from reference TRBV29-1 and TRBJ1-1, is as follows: SAVISQKPSRDICQRGTSLTIQCQVDSQVTMMFWYRQQPGQSLTLIATANQGSEATYESGFVIDKFPISRPNLTFSTLTVSNMSPEDSSIYLCSVEDLGPAGNTEAFFGQGTRLTVV.